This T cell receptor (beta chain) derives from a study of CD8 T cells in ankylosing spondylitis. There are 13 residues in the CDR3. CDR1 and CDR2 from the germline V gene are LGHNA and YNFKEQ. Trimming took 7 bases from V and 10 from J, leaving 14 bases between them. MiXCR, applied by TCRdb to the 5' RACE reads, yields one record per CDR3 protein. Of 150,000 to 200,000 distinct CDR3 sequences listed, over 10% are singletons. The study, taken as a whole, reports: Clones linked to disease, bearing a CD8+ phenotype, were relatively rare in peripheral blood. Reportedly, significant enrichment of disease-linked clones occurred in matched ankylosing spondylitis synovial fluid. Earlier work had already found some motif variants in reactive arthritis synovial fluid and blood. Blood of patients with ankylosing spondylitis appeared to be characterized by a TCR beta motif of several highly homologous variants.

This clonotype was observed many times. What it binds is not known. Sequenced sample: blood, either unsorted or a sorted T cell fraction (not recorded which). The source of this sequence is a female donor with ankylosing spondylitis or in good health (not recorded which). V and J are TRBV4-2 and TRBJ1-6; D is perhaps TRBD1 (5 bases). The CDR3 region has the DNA TGTGCCAGCACCTTGGATCGGGGCTCACCCCTCCACTTT. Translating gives CASTLDRGSPLHF.